These 21 T cell receptor beta chains share one sample of origin, sequenced in a study of type 1 and type 2 diabetes patients. PCR was run on genomic DNA. The TCR beta CDR3 region was amplified using 30 forward and 13 reverse primers. TCRdb called the multiplex PCR reads again in MiXCR, with one record for every CDR3 protein. This sample carries about 290,000 distinct CDR3 sequences, more than 40% of them seen once, and the ten largest clones take approximately 13%. Sequenced material: peripheral blood mononuclear cells (PBMCs). These receptors all come from a man younger than 35 with type 2 diabetes.

The genes are TRBV20-1 and TRBJ2-3; 11 bases are a match to TRBD1. Trimming removed 5 bases from V and 4 bases from J; junction bases left unmatched: 5. The CDR3 covers 14 residues. Germline V gives CDR1 DFQATT, CDR2 SNEGSKA (reference sequence). The CDR3 loop reads CSAQVGQGADTQYF. The CDR3 DNA reads as TGCAGTGCTCAAGTGGGACAGGGGGCAGATACGCAGTATTTT.

This clonotype was seen a handful of times. The chain carries TRBV12-3 or TRBV12-4 and TRBJ1-6, with D hard to call. The ends were cut back, 2 bases at V and 10 bases at J, with 9 bases in the middle. This CDR3 region has 13 residues. The CDR3 is CASSLQVNSPLHF. CDR3 DNA: TGTGCCAGCAGTTTACAAGTTAACTCACCCCTCCACTTT.

V usage is TRBV12-3 or TRBV12-4 and J usage is TRBJ2-1, with D perhaps TRBD2 (6 bases). CDR3 size: 11 residues. Trimming took off 4 bases at V and 8 bases at J, with 6 bases between the two ends. CDR3 bases: TGTGCCAGCAGTTCGGGGGATGAGCAGTTCTTC. Translating gives CASSSGDEQFF.

This clonotype has only a few counts. The genes are TRBV5-1 and TRBJ2-7; TRBD1 matches at 7 bases. The V gene's germline CDR1 is SGHRS and CDR2 YFSETQ. The length of the CDR3 is 15 residues. Trimming at V came to 0 bases and at J to 0 bases, leaving 3 bases not matched to a gene. For the CDR3, the DNA is TGCGCCAGCAGCTTGGAACAGGGGAGCTCCTACGAGCAGTACTTC. Its protein product is CASSLEQGSSYEQYF.

This clonotype was detected a few times. The rearrangement joins TRBV19 to TRBJ1-2; no clear D. CDR1 is LNHDA, CDR2 SQIVND, per germline (reference sequence). The CDR3 has 12 amino acids. Trimming shortened V by 7 bases and J by 4 bases, and 10 bases separated the two germline ends. Here the CDR3 reads CASKSQSYGYTF. CDR3 bases: TGTGCCAGTAAGTCCCAGTCCTATGGCTACACCTTC.

The V call is TRBV7-6, the J call TRBJ1-1; D not resolved. Germline assignment: CDR1 SGHVS and CDR2 FNYEAQ. The ends were cut back, 5 bases at V and 1 base at J, with 14 bases in the middle. The CDR3 loop spans 15 amino acids. CDR3 amino acids: CASSPGGVGNTEAFF. The CDR3 DNA sequence: TGTGCCAGCAGCCCAGGTGGGGTCGGGAACACTGAAGCTTTCTTT.

This sequence joins TRBV29-1 and TRBJ2-1, with no clear D. The germline V gene encodes CDR1 SQVTM and CDR2 ANQGSEA. The ends were cut back, 0 bases at V and 0 bases at J, with 21 bases in the middle. The CDR3 length is 19 residues. CDR3: CSVEDPRLGASSSYNEQFF. Written as DNA, the CDR3 is TGCAGCGTTGAAGATCCTCGCCTCGGTGCCTCGAGCTCCTACAATGAGCAGTTCTTC.

V and J are TRBV9 and TRBJ2-3, with D possibly matching TRBD1 (5 bases). Germline V gives CDR1 SGDLS, CDR2 YYNGEE. This CDR3 spans 14 amino acids. Trimming took off 4 bases at V and 2 bases at J, with 11 bases between the two ends. The DNA of the CDR3 is TGTGCCAGCAGCTTAGGGGAATACACAGATACGCAGTATTTT. This sequence encodes CASSLGEYTDTQYF.

This clonotype has at least ten counts. This chain connects TRBV20-1 to TRBJ1-5; D gene ambiguous. Per the germline V gene, CDR1 is DFQATT and CDR2 is SNEGSKA (reference sequence). Trimming cost V 0 bases and J 0 bases, with 0 bases left between them. The CDR3 has 12 amino acids. The chain's CDR3 is CSARDSNQPQHF. Here the CDR3 DNA reads TGCAGTGCTAGAGATAGCAATCAGCCCCAGCATTTT.

As regards this clonotype: One junction end disagrees with the germline gene, perhaps due to a read error. The CDR3 loop is CASSPELMNTEASF. In nucleotides, the CDR3 is TGTGCCAGCTCACCGGAACTTATGAACACTGAAGCTTCCTTT. This chain connects TRBV18 to TRBJ1-1, with D unresolved. The CDR3 loop spans 14 amino acids. CDR1 is KGHSH, CDR2 LQKENI, per germline.

This chain joins TRBV7-2 and TRBJ2-3; TRBD2 matches at 7 bases. This CDR3 contains 18 residues. The J segment lost 2 bases and the V segment lost 0 bases, leaving 11 bases of the junction unmatched. Looked up from germline, CDR1 is SGHTA and CDR2 is FQGNSA. CDR3 coding DNA: TGTGCCAGCAGCTTAGCGCTCCCTAGCGGCCGAAACACAGATACGCAGTATTTT. This gives the protein CASSLALPSGRNTDTQYF.

The chain joins TRBV2 to TRBJ1-1, with D uncertain. This CDR3 is 10 amino acids long. V lost 8 bases and J lost 1, with 2 bases in between. Germline loops: CDR1 SNHLY, CDR2 FYNNEI. The CDR3 nucleotides are TGTGCCAGCTGGAACACTGAAGCTTTCTTT. Amino acids: CASWNTEAFF.

The chain uses TRBV5-1 and TRBJ1-5; tentative D call: TRBD1 (6 bases). Per germline, CDR1 SGHRS and CDR2 YFSETQ. The V end was cut by 3 bases, the J end by 12 bases, with 16 bases between. The CDR3 has 13 residues. CDR3 loop: CASSSGGGALQHF. DNA for the CDR3: TGCGCCAGCAGCTCCGGTGGGGGGGCGCTCCAGCATTTT.

The chain links TRBV4-2 to TRBJ1-5, with 7 bases identical to TRBD1. Losses at the gene ends were 0 bases for V and 4 bases for J; bases not matched to a gene: 6. The CDR3 length is 16 residues. The germline CDR1 and CDR2 sequences are LGHNA and YNFKEQ. CDR3 sequence reads: CASSQEWQGVNQPQHF. CDR3 bases: TGTGCCAGCAGCCAAGAGTGGCAGGGGGTAAATCAGCCCCAGCATTTT.

This clonotype was detected only once. This chain joins TRBV27 and TRBJ2-7, with a weak D call TRBD1 (6 bases). CDR3 length: 13 amino acids. The V end was cut by 9 bases, the J end by 2 bases, with 14 bases between. The V gene's germline CDR1 is MNHEY and CDR2 SMNVEV (reference sequence). Here the CDR3 reads CARVGANTYEQYF. For the CDR3, the DNA is TGTGCCAGGGTGGGGGCAAACACCTACGAGCAGTACTTC.

The chain couples TRBV20-1 to TRBJ2-5; D possibly uses TRBD1 or TRBD2 (6 bases each). The CDR3 has 14 amino acids. Germline values: CDR1 DFQATT, CDR2 SNEGSKA (reference sequence). The V and J ends lost 1 base and 5 bases respectively, with 14 bases between them. The CDR3, as DNA: TGCAGTGCTAGAGTCGGAGGGGGACGTGAGACCCAGTACTTC. Encoded protein: CSARVGGGRETQYF.

A word on this clonotype: This could be a read error, since a much larger clone is one nucleotide away. The genes are TRBV25-1 and TRBJ1-4, with D hard to call. This CDR3 comprises 15 residues. From germline, CDR1 is MGHDK and CDR2 SYGVNS. The CDR3 here is CVSSEIGRMNEKLFF. CDR3 sequence (DNA): TGTGTCAGCAGTGAAATAGGACGGATGAATGAAAAACTGTTTTTT.

The V gene is TRBV4-1, the J gene TRBJ1-6; no firm D call. The CDR3 is 16 residues long. Trimming shortened V by 1 base and J by 3 bases, and 10 bases separated the two germline ends. Germline CDR1 and CDR2: MGHRA and YSYEKL. CDR3 sequence: CASSQAYRGYNSPLHF. In nucleotides, the CDR3 is TGCGCCAGCAGCCAAGCGTACCGGGGCTATAATTCACCCCTCCACTTT.

This clonotype was counted between two and nine times. This chain connects TRBV15 to TRBJ2-3; D is perhaps TRBD1 (5 bases). Germline CDR1 LNHNV, CDR2 YYDKDF (reference sequence). This CDR3 region has 14 residues. Between the trimmed V and J ends, which lost 3 bases and 0 bases, there was a span of 7 bases. CDR3 nucleotides: TGTGCCACCAGCAGCAGACAGAGCACAGATACGCAGTATTTT. Translating it yields CATSSRQSTDTQYF.

This clonotype came up once. A clone one base away is much larger, so this may be a read error. The chain combines TRBV2 with TRBJ2-7; a possible D gene is TRBD1 (6 bases). Germline V CDR1 and CDR2: SNHLY, FYNNEI. The CDR3 is 13 amino acids. The CDR3: CAIGDRTKDERYF. The DNA of the CDR3 is TGTGCCATCGGAGACAGGACCAAGGACGAGCGGTACTTC.

For this clonotype: The junction does not match germline at one end; this may be a read error. The chain employs TRBV10-2 and TRBJ1-1; 7 nucleotides match TRBD1. CDR1 WSHSY and CDR2 SAAADI come from the germline V gene. CDR3 length equals 14 residues. The CDR3 sequence: CASSAGQVYTEAFF. DNA for the CDR3: TGTGCCAGCAGTGCAGGACAGGTTTACACTGAAGCTTTCTTT.